The rows below give T cell receptor beta chains drawn from one sample of a study of shared clonotypes between healthy human individuals. The repertoire was sequenced with immunoSEQ multiplex PCR; TCRdb's copy has only in-frame clones and lacks some. The sample shows hundreds of thousands of clones, about 91% of them seen only once. Material: naive CD8+ T cells sorted from blood. These receptors originate from a man aged 25 to 40 in good health. Both conserved end residues are part of each CDR3. The order of the fields is J gene, V gene, D gene, clone size, CDR3 DNA, CDR3 protein. A D gene is named only where the DNA matches it firmly. Where a row states a size, it is once, few, many or the class of an expanded clone; other rows omit it.

j_call: TRBJ2-1; v_call: TRBV29-1; d_call: TRBD1; clone_size: NA; cdr3_nt: TGCAGCGTGGGGGACAGGGTTTACAATGAGCAGTTCTTC; cdr3_aa: CSVGDRVYNEQFF
j_call: TRBJ1-5; v_call: TRBV27; d_call: NA; clone_size: NA; cdr3_nt: TGTGCCAGCAGTAACAACAGGGTTCAGCAGCCCCAGCATTTT; cdr3_aa: CASSNNRVQQPQHF
j_call: TRBJ1-1; v_call: TRBV30; d_call: NA; clone_size: NA; cdr3_nt: TGTGCCTGGGGACTCATGAACACTGAAGCTTTCTTT; cdr3_aa: CAWGLMNTEAFF
j_call: TRBJ2-1; v_call: TRBV5-5; d_call: TRBD1; clone_size: NA; cdr3_nt: TGTGCCAGCAGCTTGGCCGCAGGACAGGGGGTCTACAATGAGCAGTTCTTC; cdr3_aa: CASSLAAGQGVYNEQFF
j_call: TRBJ2-1; v_call: TRBV5-4; d_call: NA; clone_size: once; cdr3_nt: TGTGCCAGCAGGACGGAGAGCTCCTACAATGAGCAGTTCTTC; cdr3_aa: CASRTESSYNEQFF
j_call: TRBJ1-2; v_call: TRBV4-3; d_call: TRBD1; clone_size: once; cdr3_nt: TGCGCCAGCAGCCAAGGGACAGGGGGCGCGTGGGGCTACACCTTC; cdr3_aa: CASSQGTGGAWGYTF
j_call: TRBJ2-1; v_call: TRBV6-5; d_call: NA; clone_size: NA; cdr3_nt: TGTGCCAGCAGTTACGAGGAGGGTCCCTACAATGAGCAGTTCTTC; cdr3_aa: CASSYEEGPYNEQFF
j_call: TRBJ2-3; v_call: TRBV4-3; d_call: NA; clone_size: NA; cdr3_nt: TGCGCCAGCAGCCAAGACCGAAGTCGACTCACAGATACGCAGTATTTT; cdr3_aa: CASSQDRSRLTDTQYF
j_call: TRBJ2-2; v_call: TRBV29-1; d_call: NA; clone_size: NA; cdr3_nt: TGCAGCGTTGAAGACATCAGAAGGGGCGGGGAGCTGTTTTTT; cdr3_aa: CSVEDIRRGGELFF
j_call: TRBJ2-2; v_call: TRBV27; d_call: NA; clone_size: NA; cdr3_nt: TGTGCCAGCAGTTTAACCCCAAATACCGGGGAGCTGTTTTTT; cdr3_aa: CASSLTPNTGELFF
j_call: TRBJ2-5; v_call: TRBV2; d_call: NA; clone_size: NA; cdr3_nt: TGTGCCGAGATCGGAGGGACTGGTCGCGAGACCCAGTACTTC; cdr3_aa: CAEIGGTGRETQYF
j_call: TRBJ2-4; v_call: TRBV29-1; d_call: NA; clone_size: NA; cdr3_nt: TGCAGCGTATACAACAGGGAGTACATTCAGTACTTC; cdr3_aa: CSVYNREYIQYF
j_call: TRBJ2-7; v_call: TRBV28; d_call: NA; clone_size: NA; cdr3_nt: TGTGCCAGCAGTTTTAGGTTCGAGCAGTACTTC; cdr3_aa: CASSFRFEQYF
j_call: TRBJ2-4; v_call: TRBV27; d_call: NA; clone_size: NA; cdr3_nt: TGTGCCAGCAGTCTGACTAGTCTCAACATTCAGTACTTC; cdr3_aa: CASSLTSLNIQYF
j_call: TRBJ2-7; v_call: TRBV29-1; d_call: TRBD2; clone_size: once; cdr3_nt: TGCAGCGTTGACACCGGGACTAGCGGGAGCGGCGAGCAGTACTTC; cdr3_aa: CSVDTGTSGSGEQYF
j_call: TRBJ2-5; v_call: TRBV2; d_call: NA; clone_size: NA; cdr3_nt: TGTGCCAGCAGTGACGTGGAAGAGACCCAGTACTTC; cdr3_aa: CASSDVEETQYF
j_call: TRBJ2-7; v_call: TRBV5-6; d_call: NA; clone_size: NA; cdr3_nt: TGTGCCAGCAGCTTGGCGGGGGAGCAGTACTTC; cdr3_aa: CASSLAGEQYF